The 32 T cell receptor beta chains below all came from one sample that was sequenced in a study of molecular identifiers for immune sequencing clone quantification. TCRdb used MiXCR to reprocess the PCR reads, holding one entry per CDR3 protein. The sample holds approximately 590,000 distinct CDR3 sequences, about 25% seen once. The sequenced sample consisted of naive CD8+ T cells from blood, with Jurkat cell RNA spiked in. The subset is: FACS-sorted CD8+CD4-CCR7+CD45RA+ naive T cells. These receptors all come from a human donor in good health. Some libraries in this study had Jurkat cell RNA spiked in.

This clonotype occurred once. Relative to the germline gene, one junction end is altered; a read error may explain this. V is TRBV28 and J is TRBJ2-7; TRBD1 is a possible D gene (5 bases). The germline V gene encodes CDR1 MDHEN and CDR2 SYDVKM. The CDR3 is 11 residues long. The CDR3 spells CAGSRTIEQYF. For the CDR3, the DNA is TGTGCCGGCAGTCGGACAATCGAGCAGTACTTC.

This clonotype was seen more than once but under ten times. The rearrangement uses TRBV6-6 and TRBJ2-5; D gene ambiguous. The CDR3 covers 16 residues. Germline assignment: CDR1 MNHNY and CDR2 SVGAGI (reference sequence). V gave up 5 bases and J gave up 5 bases, with 21 bases separating them. CDR3 nucleotides: TGTGCCAGCAGTCCTCCTCTCCCCCAGGACGTGGAGACCCAGTACTTC. Its translation: CASSPPLPQDVETQYF.

Turning to this clonotype: A much larger clone is a single base away; this may be a read error. This chain uses TRBV28 with TRBJ2-3; D may be TRBD2 (7 bases). The germline gives CDR1 MDHEN, CDR2 SYDVKM. This CDR3 spans 14 amino acids. The ends were cut back, 9 bases at V and 7 bases at J, with 20 bases in the middle. The CDR3 bases are TGTGCCAGTTACAGCGGGATTGGGACAAATACGCAGTATTTT. This translates into CASYSGIGTNTQYF.

In this sample, this clonotype turned up a few times. The gene calls are TRBV30 and TRBJ1-3; no definite D call. This CDR3 region has 15 residues. The germline V gene encodes CDR1 GTSNPN and CDR2 SVGIG (reference sequence). The ends were cut back, 2 bases at V and 5 bases at J, with 16 bases in the middle. The CDR3 region has the DNA TGTGCCTGGAGTCTGTCGGTGGGCAGTCGAAACACCATATATTTT. Translation gives CAWSLSVGSRNTIYF.

For this clonotype: A clone one base away is much larger, so this may be a read error. The V gene is TRBV6-6, the J gene TRBJ2-7; D perhaps matches TRBD2 (6 bases). The V end lost 5 bases, the J end lost 5 bases, and 10 bases lay between the germline ends. This CDR3 region has 12 residues. From germline, CDR1 is MNHNY and CDR2 SVGAGI (reference sequence). CDR3 nucleotides: TGTGCCAGCAGTGGACTAACTGACGAGCAGTACTTC. It encodes CASSGLTDEQYF.

In its sample, this clonotype was seen many times. The rearrangement links TRBV13 to TRBJ2-7; 12 nucleotides agree with TRBD1. The CDR3 runs to 16 residues. In germline, CDR1 is PRHDT, CDR2 FYEKMQ (reference sequence). J was trimmed by 5 bases and V by 3 bases; bases with no gene match: 8. The CDR3 is CASSFPGQGAIDEQYF. The CDR3 bases are TGTGCCAGCAGCTTTCCGGGACAGGGGGCGATCGACGAGCAGTACTTC.

Comment on this clonotype: This may be a read error, as it is one base from a much larger clone. The chain uses TRBV29-1 and TRBJ2-5, with D perhaps matching TRBD1 (5 bases). CDR3 size: 12 residues. CDR1 and CDR2 (germline): SQVTM, ANQGSEA. CDR3 sequence reads: CSVDRGQETQCF. The CDR3 bases are TGCAGCGTTGATAGGGGCCAAGAGACCCAGTGCTTC.

This sequence joins TRBV4-3 and TRBJ2-7; 9 nucleotides match TRBD2. The CDR3 covers 17 residues. V dropped 1 base and J dropped 5; count of bases not matched to a gene: 12. Germline CDR1 LGHNA, CDR2 YSLEER. The CDR3 is CASSQGLADGRPDEQYF. CDR3 bases: TGCGCCAGCAGCCAAGGACTAGCGGACGGCCGGCCCGACGAGCAGTACTTC.

As regards this clonotype: At one end, the junction sequence differs from germline, possibly due to a read error. The V gene is TRBV4-3, the J gene TRBJ2-5, with 8 bases identical to TRBD1. The CDR3 covers 13 residues. From germline, CDR1 is LGHNA and CDR2 YSLEER. CDR3 DNA sequence: TGCGTCAGCAGGACAGGGCTATGGGAGACCCAGTACTTC. Its translation: CVSRTGLWETQYF.

This clonotype was found a few times. CDR3 residues: CAWSVLGSEQYF. In DNA form, the CDR3 reads TGTGCCTGGAGTGTACTAGGGAGCGAGCAGTACTTC. This chain joins TRBV30 and TRBJ2-7; possibly TRBD2 for D (5 bases). Between the trimmed V and J ends, which lost 0 bases and 6 bases, there was a span of 9 bases. Germline loops: CDR1 GTSNPN, CDR2 SVGIG (reference sequence). The length of the CDR3 is 12 residues.

As regards this clonotype: Given a much more abundant clone one base away, this may be a read error. The chain uses TRBV3-1 and TRBJ2-3; 7 bases match TRBD1. Trimming removed 2 bases from V and 2 bases from J; junction bases left unmatched: 7. The CDR3 spans 16 residues. Germline values: CDR1 LGHDT, CDR2 YNNKEL (reference sequence). Here the CDR3 reads CASSQWTTGDTDTQYF. The CDR3 bases are TGTGCCAGCAGCCAATGGACCACAGGGGACACAGATACGCAGTATTTT.

A few counts support this clonotype. The V call is TRBV2, the J call TRBJ2-7; D may correspond to TRBD1 or TRBD2 (7 bases each). Germline values: CDR1 SNHLY, CDR2 FYNNEI. This CDR3 has 16 amino acids. V was pared by 1 base and J by 3 bases, with 16 bases between. The CDR3 loop is CASSEDRGLSGYEQYF. CDR3 in DNA: TGTGCCAGCAGTGAAGACAGGGGACTATCCGGCTACGAGCAGTACTTC.

Notes on this clonotype: A junction end diverges from the germline sequence, so it may reflect a read error. The genes are TRBV3-1 and TRBJ1-5, with a tentative D call TRBD1 (6 bases). CDR3 length equals 12 residues. Germline CDR1 reads LGHDT; CDR2 reads YNNKEL (reference sequence). The CDR3 region is CTSSQGNQPQHF. CDR3 nucleotides: TGTACCAGCAGCCAGGGGAATCAGCCCCAGCATTTT.

This clonotype showed up many times. The rearrangement uses TRBV3-1 and TRBJ2-3; D is unresolved. Germline V lookup: CDR1 LGHDT, CDR2 YNNKEL (reference sequence). The CDR3 runs 12 residues. V lost 2 bases and J lost 5, with 5 bases in between. The CDR3 DNA sequence: TGTGCCAGCAGCCAATCTCGAGATACGCAGTATTTT. Amino acids: CASSQSRDTQYF.

Ten or more counts support this clonotype. The CDR3 spells CASSPSLRYPEAFF. CDR3 sequence (DNA): TGCGCCAGCAGCCCATCCTTACGTTATCCTGAAGCTTTCTTT. V gene TRBV4-1 combines with J gene TRBJ1-1; D gene uncertain. Germline loops: CDR1 MGHRA, CDR2 YSYEKL. CDR3 length: 14 residues. V lost 4 bases and J 6 bases, leaving 15 bases between the germline ends.

This clonotype has at least ten counts. The rearrangement uses TRBV5-1 and TRBJ1-2; D is uncertain. This CDR3 region has 13 residues. Trimming pared 6 bases from V and 1 base from J, leaving 10 bases between. Germline V gives CDR1 SGHRS, CDR2 YFSETQ. The chain's CDR3 is CASNSDRNYGYTF. CDR3 nucleotide sequence: TGCGCCAGCAATTCTGACCGTAACTATGGCTACACCTTC.

Worth noting for this clonotype: A read error may explain this, as a much larger clone is one base away. This chain links TRBV4-1 with TRBJ1-1; D is ambiguous. In germline, CDR1 is MGHRA, CDR2 YSYEKL. The CDR3 totals 15 residues. The CDR3, as DNA: TGCGCCAGCGGCCAACCCGGACCCGTTTGGACTGAAGCTTTCTTT. Translation gives CASGQPGPVWTEAFF.

Comments on this clonotype: One junction end does not reproduce the germline sequence, and a read error may be involved. The chain employs TRBV19 and TRBJ1-5, with D perhaps matching TRBD1 (6 bases). The germline V gene encodes CDR1 LNHDA and CDR2 SQIVND (reference sequence). This CDR3 is 15 amino acids long. The CDR3 is CASSIRTAFNQPQQF. The CDR3 DNA follows: TGTGCCAGTAGTATAAGGACAGCCTTCAATCAGCCCCAGCAGTTT.

The chain links TRBV5-1 to TRBJ1-1; D is possibly TRBD1 (6 bases). The germline gives CDR1 SGHRS, CDR2 YFSETQ. V lost 4 bases and J 1 base, leaving 17 bases between the germline ends. This CDR3 spans 16 amino acids. The CDR3 sequence: CASSPGAGVKNTEAFF. The CDR3 DNA is TGCGCCAGCAGCCCGGGGGCGGGGGTTAAGAACACTGAAGCTTTCTTT.

This clonotype was detected ten times or more. J is TRBJ2-7 and V is TRBV5-6, with D unresolved. Germline CDR1 and CDR2: SGHDT and YYEEEE. Trimming removed 0 bases from V and 3 bases from J, with 7 bases in between. This CDR3 region has 13 residues. The CDR3 loop reads CASSLDVNYEQYF. In DNA, the CDR3 is TGTGCCAGCAGCTTGGATGTTAACTACGAGCAGTACTTC.

Many counts were recorded for this clonotype. The J gene is TRBJ2-7, the V gene TRBV20-1, with 8 bases fitting TRBD1. CDR3 size: 14 residues. V lost 5 bases, J lost 1 base, and 7 bases stayed unmatched. The V gene's germline CDR1 is DFQATT and CDR2 SNEGSKA (reference sequence). The CDR3 sequence: CSAANDRGSYEQYF. The CDR3 region has the DNA TGCAGTGCTGCAAATGACAGGGGTTCCTACGAGCAGTACTTC.

This clonotype was observed at least ten times. The rearrangement joins TRBV10-3 to TRBJ2-7; a weak D match, TRBD1 (5 bases). Trimming shortened V by 5 bases and J by 3 bases, and 11 bases separated the two germline ends. The CDR3 runs to 13 residues. Germline V CDR1 and CDR2: ENHRY, SYGVKD. CDR3 region: CAISPTVVYEQYF. The CDR3 DNA is TGTGCCATCAGTCCGACAGTCGTCTACGAGCAGTACTTC.

This clonotype was counted only a few times. The CDR3 DNA reads as TGTGCCAGCAGCTTATCGTCAAACCAAGAGACCCAGTACTTC. It yields the protein CASSLSSNQETQYF. V gene TRBV7-3 combines with J gene TRBJ2-5; unclear D gene. The CDR3 is 14 amino acids. Trimming cost V 2 bases and J 0 bases, with 7 bases left between them. Germline V CDR1 and CDR2: SGHTA, FQGTGA.

This clonotype turned up a few times. V and J are TRBV10-3 and TRBJ2-7; D is perhaps TRBD1 (6 bases). CDR3 length: 16 residues. V lost 0 bases and J 2 bases, leaving 14 bases between the germline ends. Germline V gives CDR1 ENHRY, CDR2 SYGVKD. CDR3 in amino acids: CAISESNRALAYEQYF. The CDR3 coding sequence is TGTGCCATCAGTGAGTCGAACAGGGCCTTAGCCTACGAGCAGTACTTC.

The chain uses TRBV5-5 and TRBJ2-5; 10 bases are shared with TRBD1. The CDR3 runs 16 residues. CDR1 and CDR2 (germline): SGHKS, YYEKEE (reference sequence). The V gene end was trimmed by 4 bases and the J gene end by 0 bases; junction bases not matched to a gene: 6. The CDR3 coding sequence is TGTGCCAGCAGCCCGCTGGGACAGGGGAACCAAGAGACCCAGTACTTC. The encoded protein is CASSPLGQGNQETQYF.

Only a few counts were recorded for this clonotype. The germline gene is not matched at one end of the junction; a read error may be the cause. This sequence joins TRBV5-3 and TRBJ2-7; TRBD1 matches at 7 bases. TRBV5-3 is given ORF status, its function remaining uncertain. This CDR3 region has 15 residues. The CDR3 DNA follows: TGTGCCAGCAGCTCCAAAAGGACAGGACACTACGAGCAGTACTTC. Residues: CASSSKRTGHYEQYF.

This clonotype has a count of ten or more. The chain uses TRBV6-2 or TRBV6-3 and TRBJ2-1; D perhaps matches TRBD2 (5 bases). The ends were cut back, 5 bases at V and 10 bases at J, with 21 bases in the middle. CDR3 size: 15 residues. Germline V gene data show CDR1 as MNHEY and CDR2 as SVGEGT. This chain's CDR3 is CASSAPGSPWREQFF. CDR3 sequence (DNA): TGTGCCAGCAGTGCACCCGGGTCCCCCTGGAGGGAGCAGTTCTTC.

The sample holds many counts of this clonotype. J is TRBJ2-3 and V is TRBV7-9; 11 bases are shared with TRBD1. CDR3 length: 15 amino acids. V shed 4 bases and J 5 bases; nucleotides not matched to a gene: 5. CDR1 is SEHNR and CDR2 is FQNEAQ in the germline V gene (reference sequence). Here the CDR3 reads CASSSSGTGGDTQYF. The CDR3 DNA sequence: TGTGCCAGCAGCTCATCCGGGACAGGGGGAGATACGCAGTATTTT.

This clonotype was counted ten times or more. J is TRBJ1-4 and V is TRBV27; D gene ambiguous. This CDR3 is built from 17 residues. CDR1 MNHEY and CDR2 SMNVEV come from the germline V gene (reference sequence). Trimming removed 0 bases at V and 8 bases at J, with 19 bases between. The CDR3 reads CASSLSDPEAGSEKLFF. CDR3 DNA sequence: TGTGCCAGCAGTTTATCCGACCCCGAGGCGGGGTCGGAAAAACTGTTTTTT. The full variable domain, with the rest looked up from reference TRBV27 and TRBJ1-4, is EAQVTQNPRYLITVTGKKLTVTCSQNMNHEYMSWYRQDPGLGLRQIYYSMNVEVTDKGDVPEGYKVSRKEKRNFPLILESPSPNQTSLYFCASSLSDPEAGSEKLFFGSGTQLSVL.

This clonotype turned up a few times. This chain uses TRBV6-5 with TRBJ1-1; D is perhaps TRBD1 (5 bases). The CDR3 covers 16 residues. Between the trimmed V and J ends, which lost 0 bases and 2 bases, there was a span of 13 bases. Germline loops: CDR1 MNHEY, CDR2 SVGAGI. The DNA for the CDR3 is TGTGCCAGCAGTTACTCGACAGAGGATTTAAACACTGAAGCTTTCTTT. This gives the protein CASSYSTEDLNTEAFF.

Many counts were recorded for this clonotype. The chain joins TRBV6-2 or TRBV6-3 to TRBJ2-1; 9 bases agree with TRBD1. V shed 5 bases, J shed 9 bases, and the junction held 11 bases outside the gene matches. Germline CDR1 and CDR2: MNHEY and SVGEGT. The CDR3 length is 15 residues. CDR3 coding DNA: TGTGCCAGCAGTACTAGGGGACAGGGAGAGGGTGAGCAGTTCTTC. Translating it yields CASSTRGQGEGEQFF.

As for this clonotype: A read error may explain this, as a much larger clone is one base away. The J gene is TRBJ2-7, the V gene TRBV10-3, with a weak D call TRBD1 (6 bases). The CDR3 contains 14 residues. Germline CDR1 ENHRY, CDR2 SYGVKD. CDR3 nucleotides: TGTGCCATCAGTGAGTCAACAGGGTACTACGCGCAGTACTTC. Translation: CAISESTGYYAQYF.